A selection of T cell receptor beta chains follows, all from one sample in a study of CD8+ T cells in alopecia areata. Clones were read by immunoSEQ multiplex PCR, and TCRdb kept only the in-frame ones, dropping some. The sample yields around 300,000 clones, over 45% seen once. The starting material was CD4+ T cells sorted from blood, obtained around week 52, from a patient treated with tofacitinib. Receptors originate from a human donor with alopecia areata. The CDR3 runs from the conserved cysteine through the conserved F or W. D genes are given only for firm matches. A row's size may be missing; if present it is once, few, many or a size class.

cdr3_nt: TGTGCCAGCAGCCCTCGTGACTACACCGGGGAGCTGTTTTTT
cdr3_aa: CASSPRDYTGELFF
clone_size: .
d_call: .
v_call: TRBV5-4
j_call: TRBJ2-2

cdr3_nt: TGCGCCAGCAGCCAAGATTCCGGACAGGGTGATGGCTACACCTTC
cdr3_aa: CASSQDSGQGDGYTF
clone_size: .
d_call: TRBD1
v_call: TRBV4-1
j_call: TRBJ1-2

cdr3_nt: TGTGCCAGCAGTGACGAACATCGGAACTATGGCTACACCTTC
cdr3_aa: CASSDEHRNYGYTF
clone_size: few
d_call: .
v_call: TRBV25-1
j_call: TRBJ1-2

cdr3_nt: TGTGCCAGCAGCCTTCAGCGGGGAACCTACGAGCAGTACTTC
cdr3_aa: CASSLQRGTYEQYF
clone_size: .
d_call: TRBD2
v_call: TRBV5-6
j_call: TRBJ2-7

cdr3_nt: TGCAGCGTCAGGGTGGGGGGGCGTGTAGATACGCAGTATTTT
cdr3_aa: CSVRVGGRVDTQYF
clone_size: .
d_call: .
v_call: TRBV29-1
j_call: TRBJ2-3

cdr3_nt: TGTGCCGGAGGACAGTACAATGAGCAGTTCTTC
cdr3_aa: CAGGQYNEQFF
clone_size: .
d_call: .
v_call: TRBV30
j_call: TRBJ2-1

cdr3_nt: TGCAGCGTTGATAGGGACAGGCAAGAGACCCAGTACTTC
cdr3_aa: CSVDRDRQETQYF
clone_size: .
d_call: TRBD1
v_call: TRBV29-1
j_call: TRBJ2-5

cdr3_nt: TGTGCCATCAGTGAGTCGAATCAACTGCTGAACACTGAAGCTTTCTTT
cdr3_aa: CAISESNQLLNTEAFF
clone_size: .
d_call: .
v_call: TRBV10-3
j_call: TRBJ1-1

cdr3_nt: TGTGCCAGCAGCACCCAGACAGGAGATACGCAGTATTTT
cdr3_aa: CASSTQTGDTQYF
clone_size: .
d_call: .
v_call: TRBV7-2
j_call: TRBJ2-3

cdr3_nt: TGTGCCTGGAGTGTACAGACACCCCTCCACTTT
cdr3_aa: CAWSVQTPLHF
clone_size: .
d_call: .
v_call: TRBV30
j_call: TRBJ1-6

cdr3_nt: TGCGCCAGCAGCCTGCGGGGGGCAAGTGGCTACACCTTC
cdr3_aa: CASSLRGASGYTF
clone_size: .
d_call: .
v_call: TRBV4-3
j_call: TRBJ1-2

cdr3_nt: TGCGCCAGCAGCCTGCCCATGGATACGCAGTATTTT
cdr3_aa: CASSLPMDTQYF
clone_size: few
d_call: .
v_call: TRBV4-1
j_call: TRBJ2-3

cdr3_nt: TGTGCCTGGAGTATTACTCCGGCGCAGTATTTT
cdr3_aa: CAWSITPAQYF
clone_size: .
d_call: .
v_call: TRBV30
j_call: TRBJ2-3

cdr3_nt: TGTGCCAGCAGTAGGGACAGGGGACGAACTGAAGCTTTCTTT
cdr3_aa: CASSRDRGRTEAFF
clone_size: once
d_call: TRBD1
v_call: TRBV2
j_call: TRBJ1-1

cdr3_nt: TGTGCCATCAGTGAAAAAGATGCGCTCCAAGGAAATTCACCCCTCCACTTT
cdr3_aa: CAISEKDALQGNSPLHF
clone_size: few
d_call: .
v_call: TRBV10-3
j_call: TRBJ1-6

cdr3_nt: TGTGCCAGCAGCCAATACGGGGATCAGCCCCAGCATTTT
cdr3_aa: CASSQYGDQPQHF
clone_size: once
d_call: .
v_call: TRBV7-9
j_call: TRBJ1-5

cdr3_nt: TGCAGCGTGGACAGTGAAGCTTTCTTT
cdr3_aa: CSVDSEAFF
clone_size: few
d_call: .
v_call: TRBV29-1
j_call: TRBJ1-1

cdr3_nt: TGTGCCAGCTCACTGACAGGCGGCAGGTCACCCCTCCACTTT
cdr3_aa: CASSLTGGRSPLHF
clone_size: .
d_call: .
v_call: TRBV18
j_call: TRBJ1-6

cdr3_nt: TGTGCCAGCAGCTTAGGACAGGGTACTTACGAGCAGTACTTC
cdr3_aa: CASSLGQGTYEQYF
clone_size: .
d_call: .
v_call: TRBV13
j_call: TRBJ2-7

cdr3_nt: TGCGCCAGCAGCTTCGCAGGGACTCGGGCCTCTGGGGCCAACGTCCTGACTTTC
cdr3_aa: CASSFAGTRASGANVLTF
clone_size: .
d_call: .
v_call: TRBV5-1
j_call: TRBJ2-6

cdr3_nt: TGTGCCAGCAGTTACTCGACAGGGCACGGGGAGCTGTTTTTT
cdr3_aa: CASSYSTGHGELFF
clone_size: .
d_call: TRBD1
v_call: TRBV6-5
j_call: TRBJ2-2

cdr3_nt: TGTGCCAGCAGCCAAGACAGGGGGCCTCGAGAACTGTTTTTT
cdr3_aa: CASSQDRGPRELFF
clone_size: .
d_call: TRBD1
v_call: TRBV4-2
j_call: TRBJ1-4

cdr3_nt: TGTGCCAGCAGCACAGGACGTACTGGCTACACCTTC
cdr3_aa: CASSTGRTGYTF
clone_size: .
d_call: .
v_call: TRBV5-6
j_call: TRBJ1-2

cdr3_nt: TGCAGCGTTCGAAGCGGGCCTAACAATGAGCAGTTCTTC
cdr3_aa: CSVRSGPNNEQFF
clone_size: .
d_call: .
v_call: TRBV29-1
j_call: TRBJ2-1

cdr3_nt: TGTGCCAGCAGTCTAACAGCCACTGGGGCCAACGTCCTGACTTTC
cdr3_aa: CASSLTATGANVLTF
clone_size: few
d_call: .
v_call: TRBV9
j_call: TRBJ2-6

cdr3_nt: TGCAGCACGATAAGGGGGAACACTGAAGCTTTCTTT
cdr3_aa: CSTIRGNTEAFF
clone_size: few
d_call: .
v_call: TRBV29-1
j_call: TRBJ1-1

cdr3_nt: TGTGCCAGCAGCTCGTGGGGCGGCGAAACTGAAGCTTTCTTT
cdr3_aa: CASSSWGGETEAFF
clone_size: .
d_call: .
v_call: TRBV7-9
j_call: TRBJ1-1

cdr3_nt: TGTGCCAGCAGTTTTTCCAGAGAGTATAGCAATCAGCCCCAGCATTTT
cdr3_aa: CASSFSREYSNQPQHF
clone_size: .
d_call: .
v_call: TRBV27
j_call: TRBJ1-5

cdr3_nt: TGCGACTGTACCGACAGGGCTAATGAAAAACTGTTTTTT
cdr3_aa: CDCTDRANEKLFF
clone_size: few
d_call: TRBD1
v_call: TRBV23-1
j_call: TRBJ1-4

cdr3_nt: TGTGCCAGCAGCTTAGATGGGATCGAGCAGTACTTC
cdr3_aa: CASSLDGIEQYF
clone_size: .
d_call: .
v_call: TRBV11-3
j_call: TRBJ2-7

cdr3_nt: TGTGCCAGCAGTTCCGGGGCCAATGGGGAGACCCAGTACTTC
cdr3_aa: CASSSGANGETQYF
clone_size: .
d_call: .
v_call: TRBV27
j_call: TRBJ2-5

cdr3_nt: TGTGCCAGCAGCTTAGCTTCGGGCTTAGGGCAAGAGACCCAGTACTTC
cdr3_aa: CASSLASGLGQETQYF
clone_size: .
d_call: .
v_call: TRBV7-2
j_call: TRBJ2-5

cdr3_nt: TGTGCCTGGAGTGTCCCTAGCGGGGGGATGTCGAACACCGGGGAGCTGTTTTTT
cdr3_aa: CAWSVPSGGMSNTGELFF
clone_size: .
d_call: TRBD2
v_call: TRBV30
j_call: TRBJ2-2

cdr3_nt: TGTGCCAGCAGACGAGACAGGGGGCGAGATACGCAGTATTTT
cdr3_aa: CASRRDRGRDTQYF
clone_size: .
d_call: TRBD1
v_call: TRBV7-2
j_call: TRBJ2-3

cdr3_nt: TGTGCCTGGAGTCCGACATGGAGAGGCACTGAAGCTTTCTTT
cdr3_aa: CAWSPTWRGTEAFF
clone_size: .
d_call: .
v_call: TRBV30
j_call: TRBJ1-1

cdr3_nt: TGTGCCAGCAGCTCTACTACCGACAGGAGCTGGGACAATGAGCAGTTCTTC
cdr3_aa: CASSSTTDRSWDNEQFF
clone_size: few
d_call: .
v_call: TRBV5-6
j_call: TRBJ2-1

cdr3_nt: TGTGCCAGCAGCTTGGGGGCCTTCTTC
cdr3_aa: CASSLGAFF
clone_size: .
d_call: .
v_call: TRBV5-6
j_call: TRBJ2-1

cdr3_nt: TGCGCCAGCAGCTCGGGACAGCCCTACGAGCAGTACTTC
cdr3_aa: CASSSGQPYEQYF
clone_size: .
d_call: TRBD1
v_call: TRBV5-1
j_call: TRBJ2-7

cdr3_nt: TGCAGCGCTCAGGTGTTAGAGACCCAGTACTTC
cdr3_aa: CSAQVLETQYF
clone_size: .
d_call: .
v_call: TRBV29-1
j_call: TRBJ2-5

cdr3_nt: TGTGCCAGCAGCATAGACAGGGGGTTACCGCCCCAGCATTTT
cdr3_aa: CASSIDRGLPPQHF
clone_size: .
d_call: TRBD1
v_call: TRBV5-6
j_call: TRBJ1-5

cdr3_nt: TGCGCCAGCAGCTCGGATGGGGAGACCCAGTACTTC
cdr3_aa: CASSSDGETQYF
clone_size: .
d_call: .
v_call: TRBV5-1
j_call: TRBJ2-5

cdr3_nt: TGCAGCGTTCATGGCACCTTTCGCACAGATACGCAGTATTTT
cdr3_aa: CSVHGTFRTDTQYF
clone_size: few
d_call: .
v_call: TRBV29-1
j_call: TRBJ2-3

cdr3_nt: TGTGCCAGCAGCTCGGACAGTCCCTACGAGCAGTACTTC
cdr3_aa: CASSSDSPYEQYF
clone_size: .
d_call: .
v_call: TRBV11-2
j_call: TRBJ2-7

cdr3_nt: TGTGCCAGCAGTCCCCGACAGGCTGGAAACACCATATATTTT
cdr3_aa: CASSPRQAGNTIYF
clone_size: .
d_call: .
v_call: TRBV27
j_call: TRBJ1-3

cdr3_nt: TGTGCCAGCAGCCAAGAGACTAGCCCCCGCACAGATACGCAGTATTTT
cdr3_aa: CASSQETSPRTDTQYF
clone_size: few
d_call: TRBD2
v_call: TRBV4-2
j_call: TRBJ2-3

cdr3_nt: TGTGCCAGCAGCGCCGGCCGGACAGGCTACGAGCAGTACTTC
cdr3_aa: CASSAGRTGYEQYF
clone_size: .
d_call: TRBD1
v_call: TRBV9
j_call: TRBJ2-7

cdr3_nt: TGCAGCGTACGACAGGGTCCCAACACCGGGGAGCTGTTTTTT
cdr3_aa: CSVRQGPNTGELFF
clone_size: .
d_call: TRBD1
v_call: TRBV29-1
j_call: TRBJ2-2

cdr3_nt: TGTGCCAGCAGTCAGGATCGGGGCACAGATACGCAGTATTTT
cdr3_aa: CASSQDRGTDTQYF
clone_size: few
d_call: .
v_call: TRBV2
j_call: TRBJ2-3

cdr3_nt: TGCAGCGTTGATTGGGGACAGGGCCCCTATGGCTACACCTTC
cdr3_aa: CSVDWGQGPYGYTF
clone_size: .
d_call: TRBD1
v_call: TRBV29-1
j_call: TRBJ1-2

cdr3_nt: TGTGCCAGCAGTTACTCGAAGGTGCCATCGTACCAAGAGACCCAGTACTTC
cdr3_aa: CASSYSKVPSYQETQYF
clone_size: .
d_call: .
v_call: TRBV6-7
j_call: TRBJ2-5

cdr3_nt: TGTGCCAGCAGTGCTCTTAGCGGGGGAATATACAATGAGCAGTTCTTC
cdr3_aa: CASSALSGGIYNEQFF
clone_size: .
d_call: TRBD2
v_call: TRBV6-1
j_call: TRBJ2-1

cdr3_nt: TGCGCCAGCGGGAAGGAAGGGTTAAGGACCGGGGAGCTGTTTTTT
cdr3_aa: CASGKEGLRTGELFF
clone_size: .
d_call: .
v_call: TRBV5-1
j_call: TRBJ2-2

cdr3_nt: TGTGCCATCAGTGGTAGGACCTCCTACGAGCAGTACTTC
cdr3_aa: CAISGRTSYEQYF
clone_size: few
d_call: .
v_call: TRBV10-3
j_call: TRBJ2-7

cdr3_nt: TGCGCCAGCAGCCAAGATACCCCCGGGACAGGGAAAACCTACTATGGCTACACCTTC
cdr3_aa: CASSQDTPGTGKTYYGYTF
clone_size: .
d_call: TRBD1
v_call: TRBV4-3
j_call: TRBJ1-2

cdr3_nt: TGCGCCAGCAGCCAAGATCAGTCTTGGCTCTATGGCTACACCTTC
cdr3_aa: CASSQDQSWLYGYTF
clone_size: .
d_call: .
v_call: TRBV4-3
j_call: TRBJ1-2